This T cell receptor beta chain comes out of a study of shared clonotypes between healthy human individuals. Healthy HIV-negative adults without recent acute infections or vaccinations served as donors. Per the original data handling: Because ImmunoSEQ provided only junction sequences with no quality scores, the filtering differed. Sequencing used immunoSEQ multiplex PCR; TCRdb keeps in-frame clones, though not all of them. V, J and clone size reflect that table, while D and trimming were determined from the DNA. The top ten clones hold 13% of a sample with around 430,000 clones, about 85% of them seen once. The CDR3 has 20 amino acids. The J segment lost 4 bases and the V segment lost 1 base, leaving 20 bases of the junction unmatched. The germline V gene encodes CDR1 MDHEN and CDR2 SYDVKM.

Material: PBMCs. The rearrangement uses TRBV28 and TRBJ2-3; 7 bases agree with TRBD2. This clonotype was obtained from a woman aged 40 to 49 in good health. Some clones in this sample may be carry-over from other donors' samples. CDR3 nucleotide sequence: TGTGCCAGCAGTTTATTCGCCCTATTCTCCCCAGCGGGAATCGCAGATACGCAGTATTTT. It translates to CASSLFALFSPAGIADTQYF.